This T cell receptor beta chain was obtained from a study of Tregs in tolerant kidney transplant recipients. Concerning this clone itself: Antigen unknown.

TCRdb keeps only in-frame clones here, not all; method: immunoSEQ multiplex PCR. Of 90,000 or so clones listed, 90% to 95% are singletons. Recipients received nonmyeloablative bone marrow transplants from related graft donors, with transient mixed chimerism. Trimming took off 4 bases at V and 2 bases at J, with 18 bases between the two ends. Germline lookup yields CDR1 SGHRS and CDR2 YFSETQ. This CDR3 comprises 16 residues. The study, taken as a whole, reports: Changing PCR primers prevented nucleotide comparison between some patients' samples.

This receptor was taken from a human patient who received a combined kidney and bone marrow transplant. Some T cells may possibly be graft donor cells. Material: CD4+ T cells from blood (PBMCs), obtained 12 months after the transplant. The V gene is TRBV5-1, the J gene TRBJ2-5, with TRBD1 as a possible D gene (5 bases). CDR3 sequence reads: CASSRIVTEPQETQYF. In DNA form, the CDR3 reads TGCGCCAGCAGCCGGATAGTGACAGAGCCACAAGAGACCCAGTACTTC.